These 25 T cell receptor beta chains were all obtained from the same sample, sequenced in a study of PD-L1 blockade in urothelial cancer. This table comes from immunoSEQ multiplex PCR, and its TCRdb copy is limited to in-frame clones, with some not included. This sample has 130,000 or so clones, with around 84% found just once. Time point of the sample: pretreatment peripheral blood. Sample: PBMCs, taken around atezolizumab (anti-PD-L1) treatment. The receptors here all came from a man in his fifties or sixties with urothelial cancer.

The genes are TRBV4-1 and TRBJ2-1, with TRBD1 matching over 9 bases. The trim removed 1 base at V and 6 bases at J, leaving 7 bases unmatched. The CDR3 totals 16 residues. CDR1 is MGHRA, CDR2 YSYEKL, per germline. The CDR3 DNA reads TGCGCCAGCAGCCAAGGTTTAGGACAGGGGTTCAATGAGCAGTTCTTC. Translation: CASSQGLGQGFNEQFF.

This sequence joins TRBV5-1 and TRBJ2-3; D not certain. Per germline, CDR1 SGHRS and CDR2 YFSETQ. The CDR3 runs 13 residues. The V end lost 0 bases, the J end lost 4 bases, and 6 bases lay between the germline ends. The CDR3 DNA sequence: TGCGCCAGCAGCTTGGGCCGGGCAGATACGCAGTATTTT. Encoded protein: CASSLGRADTQYF.

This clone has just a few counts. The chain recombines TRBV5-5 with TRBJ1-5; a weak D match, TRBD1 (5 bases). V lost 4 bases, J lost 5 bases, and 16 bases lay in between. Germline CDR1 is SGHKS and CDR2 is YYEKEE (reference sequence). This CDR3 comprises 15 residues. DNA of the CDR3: TGTGCCAGCAGCAGGAAAGGGACTGAAGATCAGCCCCAGCATTTT. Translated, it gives CASSRKGTEDQPQHF.

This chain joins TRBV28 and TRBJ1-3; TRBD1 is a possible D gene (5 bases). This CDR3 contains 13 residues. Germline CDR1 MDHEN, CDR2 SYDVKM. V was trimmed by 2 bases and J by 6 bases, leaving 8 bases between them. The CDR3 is CASSLDSANTIYF. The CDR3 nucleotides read TGTGCCAGCAGTTTAGACAGCGCAAACACCATATATTTT. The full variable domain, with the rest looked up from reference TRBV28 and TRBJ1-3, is DVKVTQSSRYLVKRTGEKVFLECVQDMDHENMFWYRQDPGLGLRLIYFSYDVKMKEKGDIPEGYSVSREKKERFSLILESASTNQTSMYLCASSLDSANTIYFGEGSWLTVV.

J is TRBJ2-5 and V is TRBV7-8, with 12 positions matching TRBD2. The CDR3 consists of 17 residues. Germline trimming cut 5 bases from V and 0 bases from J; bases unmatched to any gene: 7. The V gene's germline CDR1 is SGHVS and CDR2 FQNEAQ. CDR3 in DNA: TGTGCCAGCAGCCCCAGGACTAGCGGGACTTACCAAGAGACCCAGTACTTC. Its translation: CASSPRTSGTYQETQYF.

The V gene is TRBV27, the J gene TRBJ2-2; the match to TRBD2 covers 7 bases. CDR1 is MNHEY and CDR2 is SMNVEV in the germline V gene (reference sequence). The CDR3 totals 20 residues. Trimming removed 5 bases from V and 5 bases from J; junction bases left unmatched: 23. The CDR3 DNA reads TGTGCCAGCAGTCCCGACCTGAGGGCTAGCGGCAATATAAGGACCGGGGAGCTGTTTTTT. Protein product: CASSPDLRASGNIRTGELFF.

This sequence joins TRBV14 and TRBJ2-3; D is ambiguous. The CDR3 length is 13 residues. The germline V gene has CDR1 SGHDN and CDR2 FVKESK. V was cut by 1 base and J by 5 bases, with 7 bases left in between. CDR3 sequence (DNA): TGTGCCAGCAGCCAAGTGAGGCAAGATACGCAGTATTTT. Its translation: CASSQVRQDTQYF.

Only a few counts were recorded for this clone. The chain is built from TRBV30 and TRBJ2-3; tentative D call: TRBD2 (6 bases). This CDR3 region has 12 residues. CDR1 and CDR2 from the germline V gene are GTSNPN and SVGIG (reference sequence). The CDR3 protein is CASEGGAASRYF. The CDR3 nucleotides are TGTGCTTCGGAGGGCGGGGCCGCATCCCGGTATTTT.

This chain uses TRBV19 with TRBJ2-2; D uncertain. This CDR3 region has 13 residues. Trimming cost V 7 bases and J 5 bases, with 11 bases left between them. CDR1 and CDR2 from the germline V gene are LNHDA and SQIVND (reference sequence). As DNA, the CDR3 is TGTGCCAGTAAGGCCCTACAGACCGGGGAGCTGTTTTTT. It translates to CASKALQTGELFF.

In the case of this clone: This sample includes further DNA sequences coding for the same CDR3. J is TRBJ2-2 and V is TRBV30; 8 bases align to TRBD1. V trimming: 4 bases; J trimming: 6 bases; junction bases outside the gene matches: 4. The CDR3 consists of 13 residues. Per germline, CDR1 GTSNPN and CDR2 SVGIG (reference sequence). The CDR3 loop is CAWNPTGAGELFF. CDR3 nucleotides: TGTGCCTGGAATCCGACAGGGGCCGGGGAGCTGTTTTTT. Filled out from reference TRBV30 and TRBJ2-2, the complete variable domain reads SQTIHQWPATLVQPVGSPLSLECTVEGTSNPNLYWYRQAAGRGLQLLFYSVGIGQISSEVPQNLSASRPQDRQFILSSKKLLLSDSGFYLCAWNPTGAGELFFGEGSRLTVL.

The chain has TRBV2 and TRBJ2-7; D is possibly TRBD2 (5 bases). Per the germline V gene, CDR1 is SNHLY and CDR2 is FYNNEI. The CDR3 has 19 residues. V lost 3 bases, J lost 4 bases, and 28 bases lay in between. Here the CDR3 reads CASSDPMLAEEIVWYEQYF. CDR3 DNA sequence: TGTGCCAGCAGTGATCCCATGCTTGCGGAGGAGATAGTCTGGTACGAGCAGTACTTC. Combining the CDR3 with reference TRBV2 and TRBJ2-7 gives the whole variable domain EPEVTQTPSHQVTQMGQEVILRCVPISNHLYFYWYRQILGQKVEFLVSFYNNEISEKSEIFDDQFSVERPDGSNFTLKIRSTKLEDSAMYFCASSDPMLAEEIVWYEQYFGPGTRLTVT.

CDR3 sequence: CASSPAVGESYEQYF. The CDR3 region has the DNA TGTGCCAGCAGCCCCGCCGTGGGAGAGTCTTACGAGCAGTACTTC. The V call is TRBV7-8, the J call TRBJ2-7, with D maybe TRBD2 (5 bases). With 5 bases removed from V and 4 bases from J, the gap between germline ends came to 18 bases. The germline V gene encodes CDR1 SGHVS and CDR2 FQNEAQ. The CDR3 loop spans 15 amino acids.

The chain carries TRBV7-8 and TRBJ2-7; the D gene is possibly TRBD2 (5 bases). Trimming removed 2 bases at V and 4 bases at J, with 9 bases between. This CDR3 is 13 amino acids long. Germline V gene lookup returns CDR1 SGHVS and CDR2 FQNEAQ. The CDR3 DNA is TGTGCCAGCAGCTTAAGGACTGATTACGAGCAGTACTTC. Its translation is CASSLRTDYEQYF.

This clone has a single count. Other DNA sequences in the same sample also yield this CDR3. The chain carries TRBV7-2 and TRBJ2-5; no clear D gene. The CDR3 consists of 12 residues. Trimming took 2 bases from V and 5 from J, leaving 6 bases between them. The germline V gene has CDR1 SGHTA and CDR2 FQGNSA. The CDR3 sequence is CASSLYGETQYF. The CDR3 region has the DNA TGTGCCAGCAGCTTATACGGGGAGACCCAGTACTTC.

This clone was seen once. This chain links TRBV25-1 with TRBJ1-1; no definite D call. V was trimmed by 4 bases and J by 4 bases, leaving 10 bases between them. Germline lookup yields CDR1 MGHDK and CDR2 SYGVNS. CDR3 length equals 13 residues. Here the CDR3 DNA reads TGTGCCAGCAGTGCGGGGAGATTCACTGAAGCTTTCTTT. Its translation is CASSAGRFTEAFF.

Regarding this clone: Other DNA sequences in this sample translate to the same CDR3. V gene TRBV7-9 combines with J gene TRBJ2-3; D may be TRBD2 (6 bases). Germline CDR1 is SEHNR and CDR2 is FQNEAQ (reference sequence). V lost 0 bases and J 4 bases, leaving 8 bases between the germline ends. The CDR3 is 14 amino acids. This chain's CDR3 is CASSLAGGSDTQYF. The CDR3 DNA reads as TGTGCCAGCAGCTTAGCGGGAGGCTCAGATACGCAGTATTTT.

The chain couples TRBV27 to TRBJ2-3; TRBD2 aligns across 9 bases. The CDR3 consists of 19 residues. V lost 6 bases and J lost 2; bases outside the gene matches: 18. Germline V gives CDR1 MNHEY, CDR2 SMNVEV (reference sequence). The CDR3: CASRKAPLLAGVITDTQYF. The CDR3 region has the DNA TGTGCCAGCAGAAAGGCACCCCTCTTAGCGGGAGTAATCACAGATACGCAGTATTTT.

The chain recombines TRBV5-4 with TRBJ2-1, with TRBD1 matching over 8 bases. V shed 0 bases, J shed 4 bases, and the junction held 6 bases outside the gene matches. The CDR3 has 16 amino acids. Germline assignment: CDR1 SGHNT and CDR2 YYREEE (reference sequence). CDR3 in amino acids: CASSLGGQGAYNEQFF. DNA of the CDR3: TGTGCCAGCAGCTTGGGGGGGCAGGGGGCTTACAATGAGCAGTTCTTC.

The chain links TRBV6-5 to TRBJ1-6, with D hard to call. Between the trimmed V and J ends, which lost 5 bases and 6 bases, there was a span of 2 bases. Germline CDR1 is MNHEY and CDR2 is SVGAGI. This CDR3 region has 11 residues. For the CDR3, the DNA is TGTGCCAGCAGTCTTAATTCACCCCTCCACTTT. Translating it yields CASSLNSPLHF.

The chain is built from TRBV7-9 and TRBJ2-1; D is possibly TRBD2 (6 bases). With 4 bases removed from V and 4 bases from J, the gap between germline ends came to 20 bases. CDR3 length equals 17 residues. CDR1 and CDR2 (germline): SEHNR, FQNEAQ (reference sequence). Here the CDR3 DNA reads TGTGCCAGCAGCTCCCAGGTAGTAGCGGAGGGATACAATGAGCAGTTCTTC. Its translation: CASSSQVVAEGYNEQFF.

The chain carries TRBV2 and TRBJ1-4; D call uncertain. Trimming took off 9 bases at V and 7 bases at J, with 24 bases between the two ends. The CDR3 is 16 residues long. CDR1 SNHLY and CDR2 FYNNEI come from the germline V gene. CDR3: CARGGQREFRGEKLFF. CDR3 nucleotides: TGTGCCAGAGGAGGGCAGAGGGAATTTCGAGGTGAAAAACTGTTTTTT. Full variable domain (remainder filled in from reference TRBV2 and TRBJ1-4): EPEVTQTPSHQVTQMGQEVILRCVPISNHLYFYWYRQILGQKVEFLVSFYNNEISEKSEIFDDQFSVERPDGSNFTLKIRSTKLEDSAMYFCARGGQREFRGEKLFFGSGTQLSVL.

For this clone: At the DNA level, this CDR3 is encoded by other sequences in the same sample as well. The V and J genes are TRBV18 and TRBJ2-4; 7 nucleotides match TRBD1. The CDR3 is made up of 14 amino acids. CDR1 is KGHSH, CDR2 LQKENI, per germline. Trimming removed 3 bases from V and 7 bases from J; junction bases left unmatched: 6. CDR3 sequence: CASSPSGTANIQYF. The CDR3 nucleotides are TGTGCCAGCTCACCGTCCGGGACAGCGAACATTCAGTACTTC.

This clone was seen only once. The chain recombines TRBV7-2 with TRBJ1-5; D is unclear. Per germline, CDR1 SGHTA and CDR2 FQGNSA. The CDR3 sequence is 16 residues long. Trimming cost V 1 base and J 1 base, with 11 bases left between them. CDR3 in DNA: TGTGCCAGCAGCTTAGAGAGAGGGTCGAGCAATCAGCCCCAGCATTTT. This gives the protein CASSLERGSSNQPQHF.

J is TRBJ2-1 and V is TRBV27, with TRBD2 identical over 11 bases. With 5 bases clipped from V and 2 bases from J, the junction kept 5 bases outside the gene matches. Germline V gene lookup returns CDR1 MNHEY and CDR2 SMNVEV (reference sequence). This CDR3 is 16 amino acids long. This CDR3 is CASSPLTSGAYNEQFF. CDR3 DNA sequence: TGTGCCAGCAGTCCCCTGACTAGCGGGGCCTACAATGAGCAGTTCTTC.

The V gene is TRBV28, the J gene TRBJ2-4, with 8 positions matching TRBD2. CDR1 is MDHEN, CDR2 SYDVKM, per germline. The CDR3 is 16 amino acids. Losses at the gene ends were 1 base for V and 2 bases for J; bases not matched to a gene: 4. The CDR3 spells CASSLSAGAPKNIQYF. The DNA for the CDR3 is TGTGCCAGCAGTTTATCAGCGGGAGCCCCCAAAAACATTCAGTACTTC.